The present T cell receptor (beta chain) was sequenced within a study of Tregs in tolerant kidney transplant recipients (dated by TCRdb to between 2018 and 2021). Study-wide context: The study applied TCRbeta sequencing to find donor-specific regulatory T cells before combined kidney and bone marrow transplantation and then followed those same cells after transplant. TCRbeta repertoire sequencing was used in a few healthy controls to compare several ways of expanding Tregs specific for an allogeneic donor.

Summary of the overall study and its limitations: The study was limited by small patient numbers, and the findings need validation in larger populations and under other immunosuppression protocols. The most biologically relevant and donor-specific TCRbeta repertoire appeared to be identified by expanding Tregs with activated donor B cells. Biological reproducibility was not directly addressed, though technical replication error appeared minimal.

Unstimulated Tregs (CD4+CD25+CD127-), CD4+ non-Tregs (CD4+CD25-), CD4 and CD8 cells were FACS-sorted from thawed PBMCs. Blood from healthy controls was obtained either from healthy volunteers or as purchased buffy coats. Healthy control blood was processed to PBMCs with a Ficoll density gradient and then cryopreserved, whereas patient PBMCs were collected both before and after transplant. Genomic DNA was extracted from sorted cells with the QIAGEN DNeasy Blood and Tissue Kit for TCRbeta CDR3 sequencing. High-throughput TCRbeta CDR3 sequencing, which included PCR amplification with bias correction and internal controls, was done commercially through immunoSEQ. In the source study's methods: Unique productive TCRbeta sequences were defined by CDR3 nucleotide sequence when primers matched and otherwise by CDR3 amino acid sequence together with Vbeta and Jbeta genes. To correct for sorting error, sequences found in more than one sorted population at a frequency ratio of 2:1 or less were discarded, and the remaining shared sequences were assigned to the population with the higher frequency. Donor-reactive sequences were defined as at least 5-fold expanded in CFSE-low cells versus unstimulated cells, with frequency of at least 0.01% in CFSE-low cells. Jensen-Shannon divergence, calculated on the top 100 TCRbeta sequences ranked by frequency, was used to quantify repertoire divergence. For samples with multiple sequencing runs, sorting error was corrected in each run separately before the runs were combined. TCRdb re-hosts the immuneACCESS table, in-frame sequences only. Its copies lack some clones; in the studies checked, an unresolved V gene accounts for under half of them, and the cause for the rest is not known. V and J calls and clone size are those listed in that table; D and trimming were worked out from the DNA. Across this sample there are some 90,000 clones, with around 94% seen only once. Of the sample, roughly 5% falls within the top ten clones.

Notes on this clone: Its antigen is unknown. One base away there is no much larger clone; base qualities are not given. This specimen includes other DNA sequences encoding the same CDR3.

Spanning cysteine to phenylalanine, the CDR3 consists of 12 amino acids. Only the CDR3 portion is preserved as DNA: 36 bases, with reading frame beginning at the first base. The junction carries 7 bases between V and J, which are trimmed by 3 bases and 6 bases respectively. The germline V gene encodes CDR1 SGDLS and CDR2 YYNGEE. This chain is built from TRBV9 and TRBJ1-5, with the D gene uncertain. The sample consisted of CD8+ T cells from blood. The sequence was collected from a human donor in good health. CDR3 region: CASSGLGQPQHF. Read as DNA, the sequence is TGTGCCAGCAGCGGCTTGGGTCAGCCCCAGCATTTT. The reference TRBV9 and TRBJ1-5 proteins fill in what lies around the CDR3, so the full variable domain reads DSGVTQTPKHLITATGQRVTLRCSPRSGDLSVYWYQQSLDQGLQFLIQYYNGEERAKGNILERFSAQQFPDLHSELNLSSLELGDSALYFCASSGLGQPQHFGDGTRLSIL.